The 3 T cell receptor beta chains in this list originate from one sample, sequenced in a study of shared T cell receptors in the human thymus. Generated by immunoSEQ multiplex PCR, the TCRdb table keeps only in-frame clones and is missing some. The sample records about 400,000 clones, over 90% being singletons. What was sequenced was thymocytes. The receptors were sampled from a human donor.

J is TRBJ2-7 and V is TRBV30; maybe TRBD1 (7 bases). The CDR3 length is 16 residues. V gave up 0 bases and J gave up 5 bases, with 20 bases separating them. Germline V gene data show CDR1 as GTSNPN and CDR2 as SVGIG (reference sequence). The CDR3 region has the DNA TGTGCCTGGAGTGTACAGCAGGGGGAGGAGTTCAACGAGCAGTACTTC. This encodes CAWSVQQGEEFNEQYF.

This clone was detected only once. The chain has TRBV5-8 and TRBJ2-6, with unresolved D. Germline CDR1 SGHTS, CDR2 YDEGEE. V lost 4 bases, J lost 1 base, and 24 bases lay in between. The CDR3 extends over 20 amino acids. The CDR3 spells CASSGRPEAGAWSGANVLTF. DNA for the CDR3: TGTGCCAGCAGCGGACGCCCAGAGGCAGGAGCTTGGTCTGGGGCCAACGTCCTGACTTTC.

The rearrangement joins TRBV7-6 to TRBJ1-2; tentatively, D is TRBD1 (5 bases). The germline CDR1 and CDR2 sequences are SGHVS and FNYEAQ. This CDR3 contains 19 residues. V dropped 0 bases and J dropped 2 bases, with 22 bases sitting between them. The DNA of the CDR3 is TGTGCCAGCAGCTTAGCTCGGCCCGTACTAGGGGTCCGCAACTATGGCTACACCTTC. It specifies CASSLARPVLGVRNYGYTF. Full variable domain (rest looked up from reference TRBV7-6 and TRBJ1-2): GAGVSQSPRYKVTKRGQDVALRCDPISGHVSLYWYRQALGQGPEFLTYFNYEAQQDKSGLPNDRFSAERPEGSISTLTIQRTEQRDSAMYRCASSLARPVLGVRNYGYTFGSGTRLTVV.